These 16 T cell receptor beta chains were all obtained from the same sample, sequenced in a study of cytomegalovirus exposure and HLA in healthy donors. With 60 Vbeta and 13 Jbeta primers, the PCR was carried out. Some clones are missing from TCRdb's copy, which holds only in-frame ones; the method was immunoSEQ multiplex PCR. The data hold around 150,000 clones, with approximately 81% observed a single time. The source material was PBMCs. The receptors were sampled from a man younger than 35 in good health and CMV-seronegative.

The V gene is TRBV19, the J gene TRBJ1-1; TRBD1 matches at 10 bases. CDR1 is LNHDA and CDR2 is SQIVND in the germline V gene (reference sequence). Trimming cost V 10 bases and J 5 bases; bases outside gene matches: 7. The CDR3 is 13 amino acids. This chain's CDR3 is CATFGQGVTEAFF. The CDR3 nucleotides are TGTGCCACCTTTGGACAGGGGGTAACTGAAGCTTTCTTT. The full variable domain, rest sourced from reference TRBV19 and TRBJ1-1, is DGGITQSPKYLFRKEGQNVTLSCEQNLNHDAMYWYRQDPGQGLRLIYYSQIVNDFQKGDIAEGYSVSREKKESFPLTVTSAQKNPTAFYLCATFGQGVTEAFFGQGTRLTVV.

This clone has just a few counts. The J gene is TRBJ2-7, the V gene TRBV6-1; TRBD2 aligns across 8 bases. There are 15 residues in the CDR3. V gave up 8 bases and J gave up 1 base; unmatched junction bases: 10. Per germline, CDR1 MNHNS and CDR2 SASEGT. The CDR3 region is CASAPSSGTSYEQYF. In DNA form, the CDR3 reads TGTGCCAGCGCCCCCAGTAGCGGGACGTCCTACGAGCAGTACTTC.

About this clone: The same CDR3 is also encoded by other DNA sequences in this sample. V and J are TRBV2 and TRBJ2-1; D is unresolved. The CDR3 has 11 amino acids. From germline, CDR1 is SNHLY and CDR2 FYNNEI. V was clipped by 6 bases and J by 4 bases, with 4 bases between them. The CDR3: CASSLYNEQFF. The CDR3 DNA follows: TGTGCCAGCAGCCTATACAATGAGCAGTTCTTC. Full variable domain (missing parts from reference TRBV2 and TRBJ2-1): EPEVTQTPSHQVTQMGQEVILRCVPISNHLYFYWYRQILGQKVEFLVSFYNNEISEKSEIFDDQFSVERPDGSNFTLKIRSTKLEDSAMYFCASSLYNEQFFGPGTRLTVL.

The chain uses TRBV5-1 and TRBJ2-5; 10 bases match TRBD2. This CDR3 contains 15 residues. Germline V gene sequence: CDR1 SGHRS, CDR2 YFSETQ. V was pared by 3 bases and J by 0 bases, with 2 bases of the junction left unmatched. The chain's CDR3 is CASSYSGRNQETQYF. CDR3 sequence (DNA): TGCGCCAGCAGCTATAGCGGGAGGAACCAAGAGACCCAGTACTTC.

The chain couples TRBV6-5 to TRBJ2-5; the D gene is possibly TRBD1 (6 bases). This CDR3 contains 13 residues. Germline loops: CDR1 MNHEY, CDR2 SVGAGI. The germline V and J ends were trimmed by 2 bases and 2 bases, with 6 bases remaining between them. For the CDR3, the DNA is TGTGCCAGCAGTTACAGGGGGCAAGAGACCCAGTACTTC. Amino acids: CASSYRGQETQYF.

This rearrangement joins TRBV27 to TRBJ2-3; 11 nucleotides match TRBD2. Germline V gene lookup returns CDR1 MNHEY and CDR2 SMNVEV (reference sequence). J gave up 3 bases and V 7 bases, and 3 bases lay outside the gene matches. The CDR3 contains 14 residues. This CDR3 reads CASNLAGGTDTQYF. CDR3 bases: TGTGCCAGCAATCTAGCGGGAGGAACAGATACGCAGTATTTT.

This clone was seen just once. The rearrangement links TRBV7-2 to TRBJ1-2; the match to TRBD1 covers 8 bases. CDR1 is SGHTA and CDR2 is FQGNSA in the germline V gene. The CDR3 contains 14 residues. The J segment lost 4 bases and the V segment lost 1 base, leaving 2 bases of the junction unmatched. Here the CDR3 reads CASSLGTGGYGYTF. CDR3 bases: TGTGCCAGCAGCTTAGGAACAGGGGGCTATGGCTACACCTTC.

The gene calls are TRBV7-3 and TRBJ2-1, with 8 nucleotides matching TRBD2. V shed 4 bases, J shed 10 bases, and the junction held 15 bases outside the gene matches. Germline V gene lookup returns CDR1 SGHTA and CDR2 FQGTGA. This CDR3 comprises 16 residues. The CDR3 nucleotides read TGTGCCAGCAGCTGGGGGAGCGGGAGTTCTCCACGCGAGCAGTTCTTC. It translates to CASSWGSGSSPREQFF.

The V gene is TRBV5-1, the J gene TRBJ2-7, with 12 bases matching TRBD2. CDR1 SGHRS and CDR2 YFSETQ come from the germline V gene. The CDR3 is 17 amino acids. The V and J ends lost 3 bases and 7 bases, in that order; junction bases with no gene match: 14. CDR3 amino acids: CASSSDSALAGGGEQYF. Written as DNA, the CDR3 is TGCGCCAGCAGCTCGGACTCCGCACTAGCGGGAGGAGGGGAGCAGTACTTC.

J is TRBJ2-3 and V is TRBV23-1; 11 nucleotides agree with TRBD2. TRBV23-1 falls under the ORF class, with uncertain function. Trimming took 3 bases from V and 4 from J; bases not matched to a gene: 6. There are 16 residues in the CDR3. The CDR3: CASSQRLAGRPDTQYF. CDR3 sequence (DNA): TGCGCCAGCAGTCAGCGACTAGCGGGGAGGCCAGATACGCAGTATTTT.

The count of this clone is one. The chain combines TRBV28 with TRBJ1-5; no reliable D call. The CDR3 consists of 13 residues. Trimming shortened V by 7 bases and J by 6 bases, and 13 bases separated the two germline ends. CDR1 is MDHEN, CDR2 SYDVKM, per germline. The DNA of the CDR3 is TGTGCCAGCACACCCGAGCAGGCTCAGCCCCAGCATTTT. Translating it yields CASTPEQAQPQHF.

The genes are TRBV5-1 and TRBJ2-1, with TRBD2 matching over 7 bases. V shed 4 bases, J shed 1 base, and the junction held 8 bases outside the gene matches. CDR3 size: 16 residues. Germline CDR1 is SGHRS and CDR2 is YFSETQ. CDR3 sequence: CASSPPSGPSYNEQFF. In nucleotides, the CDR3 is TGCGCCAGCAGCCCGCCTAGCGGACCTTCCTACAATGAGCAGTTCTTC.

This rearrangement joins TRBV11-2 to TRBJ2-2; 7 nucleotides line up with TRBD1. The CDR3 runs 16 residues. Per the germline V gene, CDR1 is SGHAT and CDR2 is FQNNGV. The V segment lost 6 bases and the J segment 0 bases; nucleotides outside the gene matches: 7. The CDR3: CASRGWDRANTGELFF. CDR3 in DNA: TGTGCCAGCAGGGGGTGGGACAGAGCGAACACCGGGGAGCTGTTTTTT.

This chain joins TRBV4-3 and TRBJ1-6; no clear D gene. CDR3 length equals 16 residues. Trimming cost V 0 bases and J 10 bases, with 16 bases left between them. Germline V gene lookup returns CDR1 LGHNA and CDR2 YSLEER. CDR3: CASSQERQLGGSPLHF. The CDR3 DNA follows: TGCGCCAGCAGCCAAGAAAGGCAACTCGGAGGGTCACCCCTCCACTTT.

J is TRBJ1-2 and V is TRBV25-1; TRBD1 matches at 10 bases. The ends lost 8 bases at V and 7 bases at J; junction bases unmatched: 7. The CDR3 covers 13 residues. The germline gives CDR1 MGHDK, CDR2 SYGVNS. The CDR3 loop is CASHQGQGSGYTF. The CDR3 DNA sequence: TGTGCCAGCCATCAGGGACAGGGGTCTGGCTACACCTTC.

The chain uses TRBV4-3 and TRBJ2-3; 10 positions agree with TRBD2. Trimming removed 0 bases from V and 3 bases from J; junction bases left unmatched: 9. CDR1 and CDR2 from the germline V gene are LGHNA and YSLEER. This CDR3 contains 18 residues. The CDR3 DNA is TGCGCCAGCAGCCAAGATCGGCAGGGGACTAGCGCAACAGATACGCAGTATTTT. Residues: CASSQDRQGTSATDTQYF.